The 5 T cell receptor beta chains below were found in one sample sequenced in a study of human T cells and chemical hapten exposure. Time point: patch test 2, 6 weeks after DPC sensitization. The treatment is: therapeutic diphenylcyclopropenone sensitization with weekly scalp DPC. MiXCR, applied by TCRdb to the RACE reads, yields one record per CDR3 protein. The table shows 65,000 to 100,000 distinct CDR3 sequences, with less than 8.5% occurring only once. This sample comprised whole blood, obtained in connection with sensitization to the hapten diphenylcyclopropenone (DPC). These receptors all stem from a woman in her thirties with alopecia areata. Some clones in this sample may be carry-over from other donors' samples.

This clonotype was observed a few times. This chain uses TRBV6-5 with TRBJ2-1; possibly TRBD1 or TRBD2 for D (6 bases each). Germline CDR1 is MNHEY and CDR2 is SVGAGI. The CDR3 extends over 14 amino acids. With 8 bases removed from V and 3 bases from J, the gap between germline ends came to 14 bases. CDR3 sequence reads: CASSWRGYYNEQFF. CDR3 sequence (DNA): TGTGCCAGCTCGTGGAGGGGGTACTACAATGAGCAGTTCTTC.

The chain carries TRBV7-2 and TRBJ1-6, with D hard to call. V lost 2 bases to trimming and J lost 10 bases, with 3 bases between them. CDR1 SGHTA and CDR2 FQGNSA come from the germline V gene. This CDR3 has 11 residues. Written as DNA, the CDR3 is TGTGCCAGCAGCTTAAACTCACCCCTCCACTTT. Translation gives CASSLNSPLHF.

This clonotype was seen ten or more times. The CDR3 is CASRSWGGGRDTQYF. CDR3 nucleotide sequence: TGTGCCAGCAGGTCCTGGGGGGGGGGCAGGGATACGCAGTATTTT. This rearrangement joins TRBV11-2 to TRBJ2-3; D is perhaps TRBD2 (7 bases). Germline-derived CDR1 and CDR2 are SGHAT and FQNNGV. Trimming took 6 bases from V and 6 from J, leaving 19 bases between them. This CDR3 is 15 amino acids long.

This clonotype was counted between two and nine times. V gene TRBV20-1 combines with J gene TRBJ2-5; D remains ambiguous. The germline gives CDR1 DFQATT, CDR2 SNEGSKA (reference sequence). Trimming took off 5 bases at V and 1 base at J, with 11 bases between the two ends. This CDR3 has 13 residues. CDR3 DNA: TGCAGTGCTTCCCAAACGACCCAAGAGACCCAGTACTTC. This codes for CSASQTTQETQYF.

This clonotype appeared many times. The chain has TRBV4-2 and TRBJ1-6, with D possibly TRBD1 on 6 matching bases. Germline lookup yields CDR1 LGHNA and CDR2 YNFKEQ. This CDR3 is 16 amino acids long. V was clipped by 0 bases and J by 8 bases, with 14 bases between them. CDR3 residues: CASSQDHRANYSPLHF. The CDR3 DNA reads as TGTGCCAGCAGCCAAGATCACAGGGCGAATTATTCACCCCTCCACTTT.